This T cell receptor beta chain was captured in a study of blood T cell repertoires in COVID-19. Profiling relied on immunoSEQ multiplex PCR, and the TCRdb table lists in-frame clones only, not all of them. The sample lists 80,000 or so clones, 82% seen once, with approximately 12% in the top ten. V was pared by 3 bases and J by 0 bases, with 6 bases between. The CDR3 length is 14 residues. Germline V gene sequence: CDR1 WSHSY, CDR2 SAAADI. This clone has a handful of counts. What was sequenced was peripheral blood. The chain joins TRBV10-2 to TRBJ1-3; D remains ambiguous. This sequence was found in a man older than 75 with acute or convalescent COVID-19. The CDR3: CASSDPGSGNTIYF. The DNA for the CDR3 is TGCGCCAGCAGTGACCCAGGCTCTGGAAACACCATATATTTT.